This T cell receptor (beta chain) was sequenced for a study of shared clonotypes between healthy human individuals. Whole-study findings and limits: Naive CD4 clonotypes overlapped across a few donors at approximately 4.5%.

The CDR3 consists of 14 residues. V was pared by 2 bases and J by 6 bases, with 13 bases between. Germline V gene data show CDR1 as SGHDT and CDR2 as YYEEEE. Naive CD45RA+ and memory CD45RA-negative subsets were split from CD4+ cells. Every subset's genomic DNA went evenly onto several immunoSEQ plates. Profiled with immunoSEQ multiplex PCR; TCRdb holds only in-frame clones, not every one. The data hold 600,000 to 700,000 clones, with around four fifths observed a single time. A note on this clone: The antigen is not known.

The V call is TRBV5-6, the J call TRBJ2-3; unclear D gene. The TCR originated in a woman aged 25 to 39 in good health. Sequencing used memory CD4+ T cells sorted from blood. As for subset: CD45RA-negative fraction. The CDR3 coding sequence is TGTGCCAGCAGCTTTCTTTCCCACACGGATACGCAGTATTTT. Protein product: CASSFLSHTDTQYF.